The 16 T cell receptor beta chains given below trace back to one sample, sequenced in a study of response to subunit inactivated influenza vaccine. One entry per CDR3 protein, called by TCRdb with MiXCR from the RT-PCR reads. The table has around 850,000 distinct CDR3 sequences, around a sixth seen once; the top ten hold about a tenth. This specimen consisted of PBMCs from blood, obtained roughly 5 days after vaccination. Source of these receptors: a middle-aged man who received an inactivated influenza vaccine.

The table lists this clonotype with a few counts. The genes are TRBV10-3 and TRBJ2-2; TRBD1 might be the D (6 bases). Trimming shortened V by 2 bases and J by 8 bases, and 9 bases separated the two germline ends. Germline CDR1 reads ENHRY; CDR2 reads SYGVKD. The CDR3 totals 13 residues. The CDR3 nucleotides are TGTGCCATCAGTGAGACAGGGAAGGGGGAGCTGTTTTTT. Protein sequence: CAISETGKGELFF.

The CDR3 is CATSDPGHVQETQYF. The DNA for the CDR3 is TGTGCCACCAGTGATCCCGGACACGTTCAAGAGACCCAGTACTTC. The chain employs TRBV24-1 and TRBJ2-5; D possibly corresponds to TRBD1 (5 bases). The CDR3 totals 15 residues. Trimming shortened V by 3 bases and J by 2 bases, and 12 bases separated the two germline ends. In germline, CDR1 is KGHDR, CDR2 SFDVKD.

At least ten counts were recorded for this clonotype. Sequence at one end of the junction differs from germline and may be a read error. The chain couples TRBV12-3 or TRBV12-4 to TRBJ2-3; TRBD2 agrees at 14 bases. This CDR3 comprises 15 residues. The CDR3 is CASSLAGLAGDRQYF. The CDR3 DNA reads as TGTGCCAGCAGTTTAGCGGGACTAGCGGGAGATAGGCAGTATTTT.

The chain uses TRBV28 and TRBJ2-7; perhaps TRBD2 as D (5 bases). This CDR3 is built from 12 residues. From germline, CDR1 is MDHEN and CDR2 SYDVKM. V lost 6 bases, J lost 5 bases, and 11 bases lay in between. The CDR3 DNA reads TGTGCCAGCAGCCAAGGAGGTAACGAGCAGTACTTC. It translates to CASSQGGNEQYF.

The J gene is TRBJ2-2, the V gene TRBV28, with D possibly being TRBD2 (5 bases). Germline V gene sequence: CDR1 MDHEN, CDR2 SYDVKM. The CDR3 covers 16 residues. V was trimmed by 6 bases and J by 0 bases, leaving 14 bases between them. This CDR3 reads CASRTRRRANTGELFF. As DNA, the CDR3 is TGTGCCAGCAGAACCCGACGGCGGGCGAACACCGGGGAGCTGTTTTTT.

The chain links TRBV12-3 or TRBV12-4 to TRBJ1-2; unclear D gene. V lost 6 bases to trimming and J lost 6 bases, with 11 bases between them. The length of the CDR3 is 12 residues. CDR3 sequence: CASSNGRDGYTF. In nucleotides, the CDR3 is TGTGCCAGCAGCAATGGGCGGGATGGCTACACCTTC.

A few counts support this clonotype. The V and J genes are TRBV5-1 and TRBJ2-1; D assignment may be TRBD1 or TRBD2 (5 bases each). V dropped 0 bases and J dropped 1 base, with 17 bases sitting between them. This CDR3 contains 18 residues. Germline CDR1 reads SGHRS; CDR2 reads YFSETQ. The CDR3 region is CASSLAAGTPSSYNEQFF. The CDR3 DNA is TGCGCCAGCAGCTTGGCTGCCGGGACCCCAAGTTCCTACAATGAGCAGTTCTTC.

This clonotype was counted between two and nine times. The V gene is TRBV4-2, the J gene TRBJ2-5; D is perhaps TRBD2 (6 bases). V was pared by 0 bases and J by 3 bases, with 11 bases between. The CDR3 sequence is 15 residues long. The V gene's germline CDR1 is LGHNA and CDR2 YNFKEQ. CDR3 sequence reads: CASSQDRGGKETQYF. The CDR3, as DNA: TGTGCCAGCAGCCAAGATCGAGGAGGGAAAGAGACCCAGTACTTC.

This clonotype has more than one count but fewer than ten. The genes are TRBV5-1 and TRBJ2-1, with D possibly being TRBD1 (5 bases). V was trimmed by 0 bases and J by 5 bases, leaving 9 bases between them. CDR1 and CDR2 (germline): SGHRS, YFSETQ. The CDR3 contains 14 residues. The CDR3 protein is CASSLVQTDNEQFF. In DNA form, the CDR3 reads TGCGCCAGCAGCTTGGTTCAGACAGACAATGAGCAGTTCTTC.

There are a few counts of this clonotype. The rearrangement links TRBV28 to TRBJ2-1; D remains unclear. In germline, CDR1 is MDHEN, CDR2 SYDVKM. The CDR3 extends over 13 amino acids. With 6 bases removed from V and 14 bases from J, the gap between germline ends came to 20 bases. The DNA for the CDR3 is TGTGCCAGCAGGAAGTTTGTGGACGCCTTGGAGTTCTTC. Translated, it gives CASRKFVDALEFF.

A few counts support this clonotype. V and J are TRBV4-3 and TRBJ1-2; D not resolved. Germline CDR1 is LGHNA and CDR2 is YSLEER. CDR3 length equals 12 residues. Trimming removed 1 base at V and 3 bases at J, with 3 bases between. As DNA, the CDR3 is TGCGCCAGCAGCCAAGCGGACTATGGCTACACCTTC. Protein sequence: CASSQADYGYTF.

This clonotype was counted only a few times. V gene TRBV7-2 combines with J gene TRBJ1-1; unclear D gene. The CDR3 covers 15 residues. Per germline, CDR1 SGHTA and CDR2 FQGNSA. Trimming removed 0 bases at V and 0 bases at J, with 8 bases between. CDR3 protein: CASSLAVRVNTEAFF. In DNA, the CDR3 is TGTGCCAGCAGCTTAGCGGTACGGGTGAACACTGAAGCTTTCTTT.

V and J are TRBV7-2 and TRBJ2-5; TRBD2 matches 7 bases. Trimming cost V 5 bases and J 5 bases; bases outside gene matches: 11. CDR1 is SGHTA and CDR2 is FQGNSA in the germline V gene. This CDR3 spans 15 amino acids. Here the CDR3 reads CASSPSLGLQETQYF. The CDR3 DNA reads as TGTGCCAGCAGCCCTTCGTTGGGACTACAGGAGACCCAGTACTTC.

The chain is built from TRBV7-8 and TRBJ2-3; 11 bases are a match to TRBD2. Germline values: CDR1 SGHVS, CDR2 FQNEAQ. V was clipped by 5 bases and J by 5 bases; unmatched bases: 18. CDR3 length: 19 residues. Here the CDR3 reads CASSNQMRLAGGSKDTQYF. The CDR3 nucleotides read TGTGCCAGCAGCAACCAGATGCGGCTAGCGGGGGGTTCCAAAGATACGCAGTATTTT.

The V and J genes are TRBV18 and TRBJ2-2, with no clear D. CDR3 length equals 13 residues. Germline CDR1 and CDR2: KGHSH and LQKENI. The ends were cut back, 10 bases at V and 2 bases at J, with 11 bases in the middle. CDR3 bases: TGTGCCATCCCCGCGCACAACACCGGGGAGCTGTTTTTT. Its translation is CAIPAHNTGELFF.

This clonotype was detected a few times. The chain couples TRBV6-2 or TRBV6-3 to TRBJ2-1, with D tentatively TRBD2 (5 bases). This CDR3 contains 15 residues. The V and J ends lost 10 bases and 1 base respectively, with 17 bases between them. Germline CDR1 is MNHEY and CDR2 is SVGEGT. The CDR3 nucleotides are TGTGCCACCTCCGGATGGCGCGGGTCCTACAATGAGCAGTTCTTC. This gives the protein CATSGWRGSYNEQFF.